Sequencing of this TCR beta chain was carried out in a study of beta chain features in type 1 diabetes. The CDR3 covers 17 residues. Germline lookup yields CDR1 MNHEY and CDR2 SMNVEV (reference sequence). Unmatched junction bases numbered 7, after V lost 5 bases and J lost 1 base. Blood was collected once per donor into heparin, averaging approximately 110 mL. Using CD45RO/CCR7/CD25/CD127/CD95/CD27, CD4+ naive, central memory, regulatory and stem cell-like memory cells were sorted. The isolated RNA, all of it, was reverse transcribed, so expressed TCRB transcripts were what got sequenced. Method: immunoSEQ multiplex PCR; TCRdb's copy keeps in-frame clones and lacks some. The repertoire holds a few hundred thousand clones, with about 14% as singletons. Broader study findings: Relative to healthy donors, patients appeared to have naive, central memory and Treg TCRB repertoires that were more similar. Patients with Type 1 diabetes showed moderately but significantly shorter TCRB CDR3s in all four CD4+ subsets. Patients with type 1 diabetes carried fewer insertions and had more deletions at their VDJ junctions.

Remarks on this clone: Its antigen is undetermined.

The sequence derives from a woman aged 18 to 35 with type 1 diabetes. The J gene is TRBJ2-7, the V gene TRBV27; 14 positions agree with TRBD2. The sequencing sample was made of naive CD4+ T cells from blood. In DNA form, the CDR3 reads TGTGCCAGCAGTCTGGGACTAGCGGGAGATATGTCCTACGAGCAGTACTTC. Its translation: CASSLGLAGDMSYEQYF.